This TCR beta chain was sequenced in a study of T cell responses to AZD1222 COVID-19 vaccine. The CDR3 consists of 16 residues. The trim removed 5 bases at V and 6 bases at J, leaving 10 bases unmatched. The germline V gene has CDR1 ENHRY and CDR2 SYGVKD. Findings of the study overall: Repertoire sampling occurred only after the peak T cell response.

With respect to this clone: Its antigen remains unknown.

Sequencing was performed with immunoSEQ multiplex PCR; in TCRdb, only in-frame clones are kept and a portion is missing. Of under 300,000 clones listed, 85% to 95% are singletons. The sample consisted of peripheral blood, taken on day 0 of AZD1222 vaccination. The chain couples TRBV10-3 to TRBJ2-2, with TRBD1 matching over 9 bases. This TCR was sampled from an adult in good health. The CDR3 here is CAISPKDRGKAGELFF. The CDR3 DNA sequence: TGTGCCATCAGTCCCAAGGACAGGGGAAAGGCCGGGGAGCTGTTTTTT.